This T cell receptor beta chain was obtained from a study of T cell repertoires in cytomegalovirus infection. Per germline, CDR1 SGHTA and CDR2 FQGNSA. This CDR3 is 15 amino acids long. The V and J ends lost 5 bases and 1 base respectively, with 14 bases between them. There are many counts of this clonotype. One entry per CDR3 protein results from TCRdb running MiXCR on the reads. The table has fewer than 350,000 distinct CDR3 sequences, around a sixth seen once. V gene TRBV7-2 combines with J gene TRBJ1-2; the D gene is possibly TRBD1 (5 bases). Sequencing was carried out using PBMCs. The sequence was collected from a human donor in good health (CMV status not recorded). Some clones in this sample may be carry-over from other donors' samples. CDR3 nucleotides: TGTGCCAGCAGCGGTATCTTGGGGGTTAACTATGGCTACACCTTC. Protein sequence: CASSGILGVNYGYTF.